This entry describes one T cell receptor (beta chain). The antigen remains undetermined. The data belong to a study of healthy donors' naive CD4 and CD8 T cells. Naive T cells were sorted: CD4+CD8-CD45RO-CD45RA+ for CD4+, CD8+CD4-CD45RA+CD27bright for CD8+. Trimming cost V 3 bases and J 4 bases, with 16 bases left between them. The CDR3 runs to 16 residues. CDR1 is MNHEY, CDR2 SMNVEV, per germline (reference sequence). Notes on the study in general: Roughly 13% of CD4/CD8 propensity variance appeared explained by V, J and CDR3 charge. Most V and J genes were reportedly biased between naive CD4+ and CD8+ cells.

Starting from about 0.45 ug of total RNA, TCR libraries were made with linear amplification. TCRdb independently ran MiXCR on the reads; one entry per CDR3 protein. The sample includes 200,000 or so distinct CDR3 sequences, about 70% of them seen just once. The specimen sequenced was naive CD4+ and CD8+ T cells sorted from blood, pooled from several donors. This receptor was obtained from a pool of human donors in good health; the sample pools cells from several healthy donors. V gene TRBV27 combines with J gene TRBJ1-5; D uncertain. The CDR3 here is CASSLGAVGWNQPQHF. As DNA, the CDR3 is TGTGCCAGCAGTTTGGGCGCCGTAGGGTGGAATCAGCCCCAGCATTTT.